This T cell receptor beta chain was recorded in a study of cytomegalovirus exposure and HLA in healthy donors. CDR1 and CDR2 from the germline V gene are LGHNA and YNFKEQ. The V end lost 3 bases, the J end lost 4 bases, and 13 bases lay between the germline ends. This CDR3 is built from 15 residues. Findings and caveats of the study: A list of approximately 150 TCR beta chains associated with cytomegalovirus was given. Roughly uniform sequencing depth across donors was assumed, possibly incorrectly.

Comment on this clone: Its antigen is not identified.

Both 60 Vbeta primers and 13 Jbeta primers went into the PCR. Produced via immunoSEQ multiplex PCR; TCRdb's table is partial and in-frame only. There are 180,000 or so clones in the sample; roughly 75% occur only once, and roughly 7.1% lies in the top ten. The source material was PBMCs. The V and J genes are TRBV4-2 and TRBJ1-5, with D possibly matching TRBD1 (6 bases). This receptor was taken from a woman aged 40 to 50 in good health and CMV-seropositive. The CDR3 here is CASSQHRDINQPQHF. CDR3 bases: TGTGCCAGCAGCCAGCACCGGGACATAAATCAGCCCCAGCATTTT.